This T cell receptor (beta chain) appears in the sequencing data of a study of blood T cell repertoires in COVID-19. Clones were sequenced by immunoSEQ multiplex PCR, and TCRdb holds only the in-frame ones, with some missing. The table has some 200,000 clones, about 90% seen once; the top ten hold more than 10%. Germline values: CDR1 DFQATT, CDR2 SNEGSKA (reference sequence). The CDR3 length is 11 residues. The germline V and J ends were trimmed by 0 bases and 5 bases, with 5 bases remaining between them. Sequenced: peripheral blood. The V call is TRBV20-1, the J call TRBJ2-7, with D uncertain. This sequence was found in a woman aged 18-29 years who had recovered from COVID-19. CDR3 in amino acids: CSARELHEQYF. Here the CDR3 DNA reads TGCAGTGCTAGAGAACTACACGAGCAGTACTTC.